A single sample gave rise to the 14 T cell receptor beta chains below, sequenced in a study of T cell repertoires in cytomegalovirus infection. One entry per CDR3 protein, called by TCRdb with MiXCR from the reads. This table holds around 260,000 distinct CDR3 sequences, around 9% found once. Sequenced material: PBMCs. The source is a human donor in good health (CMV status not recorded). Some clones in this sample may be carry-over from other donors' samples.

This clonotype has ten or more counts. V gene TRBV7-2 combines with J gene TRBJ1-2; TRBD1 agrees at 7 bases. With 4 bases clipped from V and 2 bases from J, the junction kept 4 bases outside the gene matches. Germline CDR1 is SGHTA and CDR2 is FQGNSA. The CDR3 extends over 14 amino acids. This CDR3 is CASSSSTGNYGYTF. In nucleotides, the CDR3 is TGTGCCAGCAGCTCGTCGACAGGGAACTATGGCTACACCTTC.

This clonotype has ten or more counts. V and J are TRBV3-1 and TRBJ1-1; D uncertain. Germline CDR1 LGHDT, CDR2 YNNKEL (reference sequence). Trimming took 2 bases from V and 8 from J, leaving 6 bases between them. This CDR3 has 11 amino acids. This CDR3 is CASSQNREAFF. CDR3 bases: TGTGCCAGCAGCCAAAACCGGGAAGCTTTCTTT.

DNA for the CDR3: TGCAGCGCCGGGACTTTAGAGACCCAGTACTTC. Translated: CSAGTLETQYF. This chain joins TRBV29-1 and TRBJ2-5; D possibly corresponds to TRBD2 (6 bases). The V gene lost 7 bases and the J gene lost 4 bases, with 10 bases spanning the gap. The germline CDR1 and CDR2 sequences are SQVTM and ANQGSEA. This CDR3 spans 11 amino acids.

This clonotype was seen many times. The V and J genes are TRBV11-1 and TRBJ2-6; 8 nucleotides line up with TRBD2. This CDR3 is 20 amino acids long. From germline, CDR1 is SGHAT and CDR2 FQDESV (reference sequence). V trimming: 5 bases; J trimming: 0 bases; junction bases outside the gene matches: 15. CDR3 in amino acids: CASSPTARSGGLSGANVLTF. The CDR3 DNA follows: TGTGCCAGCAGCCCGACGGCAAGGAGCGGGGGACTCTCTGGGGCCAACGTCCTGACTTTC.

This clonotype turned up a few times. The chain combines TRBV5-1 with TRBJ2-1, with TRBD1 as a possible D gene (6 bases). The V end was cut by 5 bases, the J end by 4 bases, with 19 bases between. The CDR3 sequence is 16 residues long. CDR1 is SGHRS, CDR2 YFSETQ, per germline. The CDR3 nucleotides are TGCGCCAGCAGACCTGGCGTGGGGGCAGGTTACAATGAGCAGTTCTTC. Its protein is CASRPGVGAGYNEQFF. Looking up the rest from reference TRBV5-1 and TRBJ2-1 gives the full variable domain: KAGVTQTPRYLIKTRGQQVTLSCSPISGHRSVSWYQQTPGQGLQFLFEYFSETQRNKGNFPGRFSGRQFSNSRSEMNVSTLELGDSALYLCASRPGVGAGYNEQFFGPGTRLTVL.

J is TRBJ2-3 and V is TRBV5-1; D may be TRBD2 (6 bases). The CDR3 covers 14 residues. Trimming took 4 bases from V and 2 from J, leaving 11 bases between them. In germline, CDR1 is SGHRS, CDR2 YFSETQ. The CDR3 is CASSRERSTDTQYF. CDR3 nucleotides: TGCGCCAGCAGCCGGGAGCGGTCCACAGATACGCAGTATTTT.

The J gene is TRBJ2-5, the V gene TRBV7-2; 15 positions agree with TRBD2. The CDR3 is made up of 16 amino acids. The germline V gene has CDR1 SGHTA and CDR2 FQGNSA. Trimming removed 0 bases from V and 9 bases from J; junction bases left unmatched: 5. The CDR3 protein is CASSLAVRTSGGAQYF. In DNA, the CDR3 is TGTGCCAGCAGCTTAGCGGTTCGGACTAGCGGGGGGGCCCAGTACTTC.

This clonotype has only one observation. This sequence may be a read error, since a much larger clone differs from it by one base. This chain uses TRBV7-2 with TRBJ1-5; D perhaps matches TRBD1 (5 bases). Trimming shortened V by 2 bases and J by 4 bases, and 12 bases separated the two germline ends. CDR3 length: 15 residues. CDR1 and CDR2 from the germline V gene are SGHTA and FQGNSA. CDR3 region: CASSLHGWGNQPQHF. The CDR3 DNA is TGTGCCAGCAGCTTACATGGGTGGGGGAATCAGCCCCAGCATTTT.

This clonotype came up a few times. The V and J genes are TRBV20-1 and TRBJ1-2; TRBD1 agrees at 7 bases. The CDR3 runs to 12 residues. CDR1 and CDR2 (germline): DFQATT, SNEGSKA (reference sequence). V was clipped by 5 bases and J by 4 bases; unmatched bases: 4. CDR3 coding DNA: TGCAGTGCTGCGGGACAGCCCTATGGCTACACCTTC. Residues: CSAAGQPYGYTF.

This clonotype has at least ten counts. This sequence joins TRBV24-1 and TRBJ2-7, with D perhaps matching TRBD1 or TRBD2 (7 bases each). From germline, CDR1 is KGHDR and CDR2 SFDVKD. The V end was cut by 3 bases, the J end by 6 bases, with 17 bases between. There are 15 residues in the CDR3. CDR3 sequence reads: CATSDLRGGGFEQYF. CDR3 coding DNA: TGTGCCACCAGTGATCTCCGGGGAGGGGGCTTCGAGCAGTACTTC.

This clonotype was seen repeatedly, ten times or more. The rearrangement joins TRBV5-5 to TRBJ2-7; a weak D match, TRBD1 (6 bases). The V gene lost 3 bases and the J gene lost 0 bases, with 13 bases spanning the gap. Per germline, CDR1 SGHKS and CDR2 YYEKEE (reference sequence). The CDR3 is 15 amino acids. The CDR3 DNA reads as TGTGCCAGCAGCTCCCGGGACACAGGCTCCTACGAGCAGTACTTC. It translates to CASSSRDTGSYEQYF.

This clonotype was seen many times. The CDR3 coding sequence is TGTGCCACCGCCCCTAGCGGGAGAAAGACCCAGTACTTC. It translates to CATAPSGRKTQYF. The chain has TRBV7-2 and TRBJ2-5; 10 bases line up with TRBD2. CDR3 length equals 13 residues. Germline V gene data show CDR1 as SGHTA and CDR2 as FQGNSA. V lost 10 bases, J lost 6 bases, and 8 bases stayed unmatched.

This clonotype has more than one count but fewer than ten. The chain has TRBV30 and TRBJ2-2; D might be TRBD2 (6 bases). CDR3 size: 15 residues. V was cut by 0 bases and J by 6 bases, with 14 bases left in between. Germline values: CDR1 GTSNPN, CDR2 SVGIG (reference sequence). The CDR3: CAWSVGAGWAGELFF. CDR3 nucleotide sequence: TGTGCCTGGAGTGTCGGCGCGGGGTGGGCCGGGGAGCTGTTTTTT. Combining the CDR3 with reference TRBV30 and TRBJ2-2 gives the whole variable domain SQTIHQWPATLVQPVGSPLSLECTVEGTSNPNLYWYRQAAGRGLQLLFYSVGIGQISSEVPQNLSASRPQDRQFILSSKKLLLSDSGFYLCAWSVGAGWAGELFFGEGSRLTVL.

This clonotype was found many times. The chain combines TRBV7-2 with TRBJ1-5, with D hard to call. This CDR3 spans 13 amino acids. V was cut by 3 bases and J by 6 bases, with 9 bases left in between. CDR1 and CDR2 (germline): SGHTA, FQGNSA. CDR3 protein: CASSFYMGQPQHF. For the CDR3, the DNA is TGTGCCAGCAGCTTTTACATGGGTCAGCCCCAGCATTTT.